This entry lists 15 T cell receptor beta chains sequenced from one sample in a study of control samples from healthy donors and cancer patients (TCRdb year 2020). The library was produced with the immunoSEQ multiplex PCR assay. TCRdb took this table from immuneACCESS and kept in-frame rearrangements with V and J called. Such tables lack part of the clones; where checked against another copy, unresolved V genes explain under half of the gap, and the rest is unexplained. The sample table lists 75,000 to 100,000 clones, over 85% of them with a count of one. The ten most abundant clones make up around 2.8% of the sample. The sequencing sample was made of blood. Receptors originate from a human donor in good health. The donor label of this sample is uncertain.

The gene calls are TRBV25-1 and TRBJ2-3, with 9 nucleotides matching TRBD2. The V gene's germline CDR1 is MGHDK and CDR2 SYGVNS. This CDR3 spans 16 amino acids. V gave up 6 bases and J gave up 2 bases; unmatched junction bases: 9. The CDR3 sequence is CASRGSSGGNTDTQYF. The CDR3 DNA reads TGTGCCAGCAGGGGGAGTAGCGGGGGAAACACAGATACGCAGTATTTT. Complete variable domain (other parts from reference TRBV25-1 and TRBJ2-3): EADIYQTPRYLVIGTGKKITLECSQTMGHDKMYWYQQDPGMELHLIHYSYGVNSTEKGDLSSESTVSRIRTEHFPLTLESARPSHTSQYLCASRGSSGGNTDTQYFGPGTRLTVL.

This clone came up once. The rearrangement links TRBV5-5 to TRBJ2-7; D perhaps matches TRBD2 (6 bases). V was shortened by 4 bases and J by 3 bases, with 17 bases between the two germline ends. This CDR3 region has 15 residues. Looked up from germline, CDR1 is SGHKS and CDR2 is YYEKEE (reference sequence). The CDR3 nucleotides read TGTGCCAGCAGCCTCTCACCGGGACTTTACTACGAGCAGTACGTC. Its protein product is CASSLSPGLYYEQYV.

V usage is TRBV9 and J usage is TRBJ2-6, with 12 bases aligning to TRBD1. Germline V gene sequence: CDR1 SGDLS, CDR2 YYNGEE. The J segment lost 2 bases and the V segment lost 3 bases, leaving 3 bases of the junction unmatched. The CDR3 has 17 residues. CDR3 bases: TGTGCCAGCAGCGGGGGGACAGGGGGCGCTGGGGCCAACGTCCTGACTTTC. This codes for CASSGGTGGAGANVLTF.

This clone was observed once. The V call is TRBV11-2, the J call TRBJ2-3; 9 nucleotides agree with TRBD2. CDR3 size: 14 residues. CDR1 SGHAT and CDR2 FQNNGV come from the germline V gene. Losses at the gene ends were 5 bases for V and 5 bases for J; bases not matched to a gene: 5. The CDR3 sequence: CASSQGLAGDTQYF. CDR3 nucleotide sequence: TGTGCCAGCAGCCAGGGACTAGCCGGAGATACGCAGTATTTT.

The V and J genes are TRBV6-7 and TRBJ2-1, with a weak D call TRBD2 (7 bases). TRBV6-7 is recorded as an ORF, its role being uncertain. The CDR3 covers 15 residues. The germline V and J ends were trimmed by 8 bases and 5 bases, with 19 bases remaining between them. The CDR3 region has the DNA TGTGCCAGCGACAATGGCGGGGGCATCCACAATGAGCAGTTCTTC. As protein: CASDNGGGIHNEQFF.

The chain uses TRBV7-2 and TRBJ2-4; D gene uncertain. V shed 4 bases and J shed 4 bases, with 2 bases lying between them. Germline V gene data show CDR1 as SGHTA and CDR2 as FQGNSA. The CDR3 is 11 amino acids. The CDR3 loop is CASSSKNIQYF. CDR3 coding DNA: TGTGCCAGCAGCTCGAAAAACATTCAGTACTTC.

This chain connects TRBV24-1 to TRBJ1-5; D might be TRBD1 (5 bases). This CDR3 region has 14 residues. Trimming cost V 9 bases and J 1 base, with 12 bases left between them. CDR1 KGHDR and CDR2 SFDVKD come from the germline V gene. CDR3 region: CATGTPESNQPQHF. CDR3 DNA sequence: TGTGCCACCGGGACGCCGGAAAGCAATCAGCCCCAGCATTTT.

The V gene is TRBV2, the J gene TRBJ2-5; tentative D call: TRBD1 (5 bases). The CDR3 runs to 15 residues. Trimming took 7 bases from V and 0 from J, leaving 15 bases between them. Germline V gene data show CDR1 as SNHLY and CDR2 as FYNNEI. Here the CDR3 reads CASTRGQVYQETQYF. The CDR3 coding sequence is TGTGCCAGCACCAGAGGACAAGTCTACCAAGAGACCCAGTACTTC. The complete variable domain, with remaining parts taken from reference TRBV2 and TRBJ2-5, reads EPEVTQTPSHQVTQMGQEVILRCVPISNHLYFYWYRQILGQKVEFLVSFYNNEISEKSEIFDDQFSVERPDGSNFTLKIRSTKLEDSAMYFCASTRGQVYQETQYFGPGTRLLVL.

This rearrangement joins TRBV19 to TRBJ2-2; 8 bases line up with TRBD1. The CDR3 runs 16 residues. Germline CDR1 and CDR2: LNHDA and SQIVND (reference sequence). V trimming: 4 bases; J trimming: 3 bases; junction bases outside the gene matches: 7. This chain's CDR3 is CASSNHLTGDTGELFF. The CDR3 nucleotides read TGTGCCAGTAGTAATCACTTGACAGGGGACACCGGGGAGCTGTTTTTT.

This sequence joins TRBV27 and TRBJ2-1; TRBD2 matches 12 bases. There are 17 residues in the CDR3. Trimming cost V 5 bases and J 5 bases; bases outside gene matches: 10. CDR1 is MNHEY and CDR2 is SMNVEV in the germline V gene (reference sequence). This CDR3 is CASSRRTSGEVHNEQFF. In nucleotides, the CDR3 is TGTGCCAGCAGTCGCCGGACTAGCGGGGAAGTCCACAATGAGCAGTTCTTC.

The V and J genes are TRBV7-2 and TRBJ2-7, with 7 positions matching TRBD1. The V segment lost 5 bases and the J segment 1 base; nucleotides outside the gene matches: 5. CDR1 is SGHTA, CDR2 FQGNSA, per germline. This CDR3 has 14 amino acids. The DNA of the CDR3 is TGTGCCAGCAGCAAGAGGACAGGATCCTACGAGCAGTACGTC. This codes for CASSKRTGSYEQYV.

The chain carries TRBV7-9 and TRBJ2-1; TRBD1 is a possible D gene (6 bases). Germline assignment: CDR1 SEHNR and CDR2 FQNEAQ (reference sequence). This CDR3 is built from 17 residues. Deletions cut 1 base from V and 4 bases from J, with 17 bases between. CDR3 bases: TGTGCCAGCAGCTTAGGAGGGGGTAGGGCTGTATACAATGAGCAGTTCTTC. Protein sequence: CASSLGGGRAVYNEQFF.

V and J are TRBV7-3 and TRBJ1-2, with D perhaps TRBD1 (6 bases). V lost 5 bases and J 5 bases, leaving 15 bases between the germline ends. The CDR3 consists of 14 residues. Per germline, CDR1 SGHTA and CDR2 FQGTGA. The CDR3 here is CASSISGGLYGYTF. CDR3 nucleotide sequence: TGTGCCAGCAGCATTAGTGGGGGCTTGTATGGCTACACCTTC.

V and J are TRBV4-1 and TRBJ2-7; TRBD1 might be the D (5 bases). This CDR3 has 14 residues. Trimming took 4 bases from V and 2 from J, leaving 12 bases between them. Germline V CDR1 and CDR2: MGHRA, YSYEKL. The CDR3 here is CASSLETGAYEQYF. CDR3 coding DNA: TGCGCCAGCAGCCTAGAAACAGGAGCCTACGAGCAGTACTTC.

The V gene is TRBV14, the J gene TRBJ1-6, with 8 positions matching TRBD1. Germline V gene data show CDR1 as SGHDN and CDR2 as FVKESK. The V segment lost 0 bases and the J segment 8 bases; nucleotides outside the gene matches: 3. There are 15 residues in the CDR3. The CDR3 spells CASSQDRGQYSPLHF. The CDR3 bases are TGTGCCAGCAGCCAAGACAGGGGGCAATATTCACCCCTCCACTTT.